The T cell receptor (beta chain) under discussion was sequenced for a study of post-analysis software for immune sequencing data. Overall study: Relapsing-remitting, secondary progressive and progressive-relapsing multiple sclerosis were all included among the disease courses.

TCR beta cDNA libraries had unique molecular identifiers. Using its own MiXCR run on the PCR reads, TCRdb lists one record per CDR3 protein. Of roughly 600,000 distinct CDR3 sequences in the sample, around 40% were seen once. CDR1 and CDR2 from the germline V gene are MGHRA and YSYEKL. The CDR3 loop spans 14 amino acids. V dropped 0 bases and J dropped 3 bases, with 9 bases sitting between them. Regarding the study as a whole: Five or six TRBV segments (TRBV5-6, TRBV5-1 and TRBV20-1 among them) occurred more frequently in patients than in controls.

Concerning this clonotype: What it binds is unknown.

The sequenced material came from blood. This TCR came from a girl aged 10 to 17 with multiple sclerosis. This chain links TRBV4-1 with TRBJ2-7; no clear D gene. The CDR3 region is CASSQDPSVYEQYF. CDR3 bases: TGCGCCAGCAGCCAAGATCCCTCAGTCTACGAGCAGTACTTC.